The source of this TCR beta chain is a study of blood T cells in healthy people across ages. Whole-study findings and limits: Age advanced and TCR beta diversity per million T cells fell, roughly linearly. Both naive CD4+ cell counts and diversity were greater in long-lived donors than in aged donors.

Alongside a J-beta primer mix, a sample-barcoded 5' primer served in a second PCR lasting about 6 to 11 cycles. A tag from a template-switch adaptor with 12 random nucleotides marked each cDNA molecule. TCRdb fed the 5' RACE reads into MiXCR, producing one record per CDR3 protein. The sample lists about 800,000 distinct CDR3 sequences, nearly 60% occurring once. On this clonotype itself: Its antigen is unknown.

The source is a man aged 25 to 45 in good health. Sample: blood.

The CDR3 spells CASSGGGWDEQYF. CDR3 DNA: TGTGCCAGCAGTGGTGGGGGGTGGGACGAGCAGTACTTC. The chain links TRBV6-6 to TRBJ2-5, with a weak D call TRBD2 (6 bases). The end of the DNA fits TRBJ2-7 better, so the J call may be wrong. The CDR3 loop spans 13 amino acids. Germline values: CDR1 MNHNY, CDR2 SVGAGI (reference sequence).